Shown below are 5 T cell receptor beta chains from a single sample sequenced in a study of T cell responses to AZD1222 COVID-19 vaccine. Assay used: immunoSEQ multiplex PCR; TCRdb lists only in-frame clones, some missing. In the table there are roughly 95,000 clones, more than 75% of which are singletons. The sequenced sample was peripheral blood, obtained on day 0 of AZD1222 vaccination. The receptors derive from an adult in good health.

The chain combines TRBV6-5 with TRBJ2-5; the D call may be TRBD1 or TRBD2 (6 bases each). CDR1 and CDR2 from the germline V gene are MNHEY and SVGAGI. The V and J ends lost 0 bases and 2 bases respectively, with 7 bases between them. This CDR3 has 14 amino acids. The CDR3 loop is CASSYSGGQETQYF. The CDR3 DNA follows: TGTGCCAGCAGTTACTCAGGGGGGCAAGAGACCCAGTACTTC.

This chain connects TRBV27 to TRBJ2-1; D might be TRBD1 (5 bases). Germline-derived CDR1 and CDR2 are MNHEY and SMNVEV (reference sequence). Trimming took off 6 bases at V and 9 bases at J, with 15 bases between the two ends. This CDR3 has 13 amino acids. CDR3 coding DNA: TGTGCCAGCAGACAAACCGGACAAAGTGAGCAGTTCTTC. This gives the protein CASRQTGQSEQFF.

This chain uses TRBV6-1 with TRBJ1-5, with D uncertain. The germline V gene has CDR1 MNHNS and CDR2 SASEGT. Trimming took 0 bases from V and 4 from J, leaving 19 bases between them. The CDR3 is made up of 18 amino acids. The CDR3 DNA reads as TGTGCCAGCAGTGAAGCCGGTCAAAAGTATGTAGGGAATCAGCCCCAGCATTTT. This gives the protein CASSEAGQKYVGNQPQHF.

This chain links TRBV12-3 or TRBV12-4 with TRBJ1-2; 9 bases map to TRBD1. The CDR3 totals 13 residues. Germline trimming cut 6 bases from V and 6 bases from J; bases unmatched to any gene: 5. The CDR3 DNA follows: TGTGCCAGCAGCTTAAACAGGGGGCATGGCTACACCTTC. As protein: CASSLNRGHGYTF.

This clone was seen a few times. The chain joins TRBV2 to TRBJ2-1, with 10 bases fitting TRBD2. J gave up 5 bases and V 6 bases, and 7 bases lay outside the gene matches. CDR1 is SNHLY and CDR2 is FYNNEI in the germline V gene. This CDR3 region has 15 residues. CDR3 region: CASSLAGGRHNEQFF. CDR3 DNA: TGTGCCAGCAGCTTAGCGGGAGGACGCCACAATGAGCAGTTCTTC.